Presented here are 32 T cell receptor beta chains from one specimen sequenced in a study of T cells in Graves' hyperthyroidism and ophthalmopathy. RNA transcripts were the template for amplifying TCR beta CDR3 regions. Carried out on the TCR CDR3, a first-round RT-PCR used the HTBI primer set. TCRdb re-called the multiplex PCR reads with MiXCR, one entry per CDR3 protein. Here the sample spans hundreds of thousands of distinct CDR3 sequences, approximately 13% being singletons. Material: blood. These receptors came from a woman aged 40-49 years with Graves' ophthalmopathy.

In regard to this clonotype: One base away lies a much larger clone, so this may be a sequencing read error. This chain links TRBV30 with TRBJ1-1; D is ambiguous. Germline V gene lookup returns CDR1 GTSNPN and CDR2 SVGIG (reference sequence). The CDR3 contains 12 residues. The CDR3 here is CACSVRSTKAFF. The CDR3 DNA reads as TGTGCCTGCAGTGTACGGAGTACGAAAGCTTTCTTT.

This clonotype was detected ten times or more. As the CDR3 is not closed by the conserved phenylalanine or tryptophan, this likely results from a read error. The V call is TRBV28, the J call TRBJ2-2; 7 nucleotides line up with TRBD2. Germline V gene sequence: CDR1 MDHEN, CDR2 SYDVKM. Trimming removed 5 bases from V and 6 bases from J; junction bases left unmatched: 0. CDR3 length: 12 residues. CDR3 DNA: TGTGCCAGCAGTAGCGGGGCCGGGGAGCTGTTTATT. Its translation: CASSSGAGELFI.

The table lists this clonotype with a few counts. The genes are TRBV7-2 and TRBJ2-6; D remains ambiguous. This CDR3 contains 17 residues. The V gene lost 1 base and the J gene lost 0 bases, with 10 bases spanning the gap. Per the germline V gene, CDR1 is SGHTA and CDR2 is FQGNSA. The CDR3 spells CASSLVGRLSGANVLTF. CDR3 nucleotides: TGTGCCAGCAGCTTAGTAGGCAGACTCTCTGGGGCCAACGTCCTGACTTTC.

This clonotype was counted between two and nine times. The chain recombines TRBV12-3 or TRBV12-4 with TRBJ1-2; D gene ambiguous. The length of the CDR3 is 15 residues. Trimming cost V 3 bases and J 0 bases, with 11 bases left between them. The CDR3: CASSFWGIANYGYTF. The CDR3 DNA reads TGTGCCAGCAGTTTCTGGGGAATAGCTAACTATGGCTACACCTTC.

The chain recombines TRBV18 with TRBJ2-1; maybe TRBD1 (7 bases). This CDR3 contains 19 residues. Germline assignment: CDR1 KGHSH and CDR2 LQKENI. Trimming cost V 2 bases and J 1 base, with 21 bases left between them. The CDR3 spells CASSPVQGGNTRSYNEQFF. DNA for the CDR3: TGTGCCAGCTCACCAGTTCAGGGGGGCAATACTCGGTCCTACAATGAGCAGTTCTTC.

This clonotype was counted at least ten times. The rearrangement joins TRBV27 to TRBJ2-2; 11 bases line up with TRBD1. The CDR3 extends over 14 amino acids. Trimming at V came to 7 bases and at J to 4 bases, leaving 2 bases not matched to a gene. CDR1 and CDR2 (germline): MNHEY, SMNVEV (reference sequence). The CDR3 DNA reads TGTGCCAGCAATGGACAGGGGGCCACCGGGGAGCTGTTTTTT. This encodes CASNGQGATGELFF.

A few counts support this clonotype. At one boundary the junction diverges from the germline segment, which might be a read error. The V gene is TRBV28, the J gene TRBJ2-7; D may correspond to TRBD1 or TRBD2 (6 bases each). This CDR3 is built from 14 residues. Germline CDR1 reads MDHEN; CDR2 reads SYDVKM. In DNA form, the CDR3 reads TGTGCCAGCAGTTTAGGAGGGGGGACCTACGAGCAGTGCTTC. Translated: CASSLGGGTYEQCF.

This clonotype has a count of ten or more. The rearrangement joins TRBV20-1 to TRBJ2-7; 7 bases agree with TRBD2. Germline trimming cut 7 bases from V and 5 bases from J; bases unmatched to any gene: 11. CDR3 length: 13 amino acids. The germline V gene has CDR1 DFQATT and CDR2 SNEGSKA (reference sequence). In DNA form, the CDR3 reads TGCAGTGTAGGGGCGAATAGCGGGCACGAGCAGTACTTC. Protein product: CSVGANSGHEQYF.

There are many counts of this clonotype. V usage is TRBV2 and J usage is TRBJ1-6; D is uncertain. The CDR3 sequence is 14 residues long. Trimming took off 2 bases at V and 9 bases at J, with 11 bases between the two ends. Germline V CDR1 and CDR2: SNHLY, FYNNEI. This chain's CDR3 is CASSETPGFSPLHF. In DNA, the CDR3 is TGTGCCAGCAGTGAAACCCCTGGCTTTTCACCCCTCCACTTT.

The rearrangement links TRBV7-9 to TRBJ2-4; a weak D match, TRBD1 (5 bases). The CDR3 consists of 13 residues. Trimming shortened V by 1 base and J by 6 bases, and 7 bases separated the two germline ends. CDR1 is SEHNR and CDR2 is FQNEAQ in the germline V gene (reference sequence). The CDR3 sequence is CASSLGQLNIQYF. The CDR3 nucleotides read TGTGCCAGCAGCTTAGGACAGTTAAACATTCAGTACTTC.

This clonotype was recorded many times. The chain joins TRBV7-9 to TRBJ1-1; TRBD1 is a possible D gene (5 bases). This CDR3 is built from 15 residues. Trimming removed 1 base at V and 5 bases at J, with 14 bases between. The V gene's germline CDR1 is SEHNR and CDR2 FQNEAQ (reference sequence). The CDR3 DNA is TGTGCCAGCAGCTTAGACAGGCTGATCGGTACTGAAGCTTTCTTT. Translating it yields CASSLDRLIGTEAFF.

As to this clonotype: Mismatch with germline at one junction end may stem from a read error. The chain is built from TRBV19 and TRBJ2-6, with D unresolved. The CDR3 is 20 residues long. Germline assignment: CDR1 LNHDA and CDR2 SQIVND (reference sequence). The DNA of the CDR3 is TGTGCCAGTAGTATCTTCCGGCTGGCTGTTTTGGGTTCTGCGGCCAACGTCCTGACTTTC. This sequence encodes CASSIFRLAVLGSAANVLTF.

This clonotype was seen a handful of times. The chain combines TRBV12-3 or TRBV12-4 with TRBJ1-2; 7 nucleotides line up with TRBD1. Trimming took 4 bases from V and 4 from J; bases not matched to a gene: 9. The CDR3 extends over 15 amino acids. The chain's CDR3 is CASSSTGVVSYGYTF. The CDR3 DNA reads as TGTGCCAGCAGTTCTACAGGGGTTGTAAGCTATGGCTACACCTTC.

Many counts were recorded for this clonotype. The chain links TRBV20-1 to TRBJ2-3; D is ambiguous. CDR3 length: 14 amino acids. V was clipped by 0 bases and J by 0 bases, with 7 bases between them. The V gene's germline CDR1 is DFQATT and CDR2 SNEGSKA (reference sequence). The CDR3: CSARDTTSTDTQYF. Written as DNA, the CDR3 is TGCAGTGCTAGAGATACGACTAGCACAGATACGCAGTATTTT.

The chain carries TRBV4-1 and TRBJ1-2; 8 bases agree with TRBD1. The length of the CDR3 is 15 residues. Germline CDR1 is MGHRA and CDR2 is YSYEKL. V was clipped by 1 base and J by 4 bases; unmatched bases: 5. CDR3 nucleotides: TGCGCCAGCAGCCAAGGGACAGGGCCTGGCTATGGCTACACCTTC. Its protein is CASSQGTGPGYGYTF.

For this clonotype: This could be a read error, since a much larger clone is one nucleotide away. The chain combines TRBV20-1 with TRBJ1-5, with a tentative D call TRBD1 (5 bases). The CDR3 has 15 residues. The germline gives CDR1 DFQATT, CDR2 SNEGSKA (reference sequence). Here the CDR3 DNA reads TGCAGTGCTAGAACTCAGGGAGGAGGCAATCAGTCCCAGCATTTT. Its translation: CSARTQGGGNQSQHF.

The rearrangement joins TRBV29-1 to TRBJ1-3; D might be TRBD1 (5 bases). CDR1 is SQVTM and CDR2 is ANQGSEA in the germline V gene. CDR3 size: 13 residues. The CDR3 region has the DNA TGCACCGCCCGGGACGTCTCTGGAAACACCATATATTTT. Protein sequence: CTARDVSGNTIYF.

This clonotype was observed a handful of times. The V and J genes are TRBV13 and TRBJ1-6, with 7 bases matching TRBD1. J was trimmed by 10 bases and V by 4 bases; bases with no gene match: 7. CDR1 is PRHDT, CDR2 FYEKMQ, per germline (reference sequence). The CDR3 has 14 residues. The CDR3 DNA reads TGTGCCAGCAGCTCCTCAGGGGGATGGTCACCCCTCCACTTT. This codes for CASSSSGGWSPLHF.

The CDR3 sequence is CASSLALAGVTGELFF. The DNA for the CDR3 is TGTGCCAGCAGCTTAGCCCTAGCGGGAGTCACCGGGGAGCTGTTTTTT. The chain combines TRBV7-8 with TRBJ2-2; TRBD2 aligns across 10 bases. The germline V gene encodes CDR1 SGHVS and CDR2 FQNEAQ. V was clipped by 0 bases and J by 4 bases; unmatched bases: 2. This CDR3 is 16 amino acids long.

The chain carries TRBV14 and TRBJ2-7; TRBD1 is a possible D gene (5 bases). The length of the CDR3 is 13 residues. The germline V gene has CDR1 SGHDN and CDR2 FVKESK. V was clipped by 4 bases and J by 4 bases, with 11 bases between them. This CDR3 is CASSRKTGYEQYF. CDR3 nucleotides: TGTGCCAGCAGCCGAAAAACAGGTTACGAGCAGTACTTC.

This clonotype was found a few times. V gene TRBV6-1 combines with J gene TRBJ1-2; TRBD1 aligns across 12 bases. Germline-derived CDR1 and CDR2 are MNHNS and SASEGT. This CDR3 comprises 15 residues. V trimming: 5 bases; J trimming: 8 bases; junction bases outside the gene matches: 9. CDR3 residues: CASSQGTGGLGGYTF. The DNA for the CDR3 is TGTGCCAGCAGTCAAGGGACAGGGGGCCTCGGGGGCTACACCTTC.

A few counts support this clonotype. V is TRBV25-1 and J is TRBJ1-2; 8 bases agree with TRBD1. CDR1 is MGHDK and CDR2 is SYGVNS in the germline V gene. The length of the CDR3 is 15 residues. Trimming took 1 base from V and 8 from J; bases not matched to a gene: 9. The CDR3 coding sequence is TGTGCCAGCAGTGAATTCTTTCAGGGGGCGCGGGGCTACACCTTC. Amino acid sequence: CASSEFFQGARGYTF.

In the case of this clonotype: Possible read error: a much larger clone is one base away. The chain's CDR3 is CANSPYNTEAFF. CDR3 bases: TGTGCCAACAGCCCGTACAACACTGAAGCTTTCTTT. The chain has TRBV11-3 and TRBJ1-1; D unclear. This CDR3 has 12 amino acids. The V gene's germline CDR1 is SGHNT and CDR2 YENEEA.

This clonotype was counted many times. V is TRBV2 and J is TRBJ2-7; 8 nucleotides align to TRBD2. This CDR3 is built from 15 residues. After removal of 1 base from V and 7 bases from J, the junction contained 9 bases not matched to a gene. The germline CDR1 and CDR2 sequences are SNHLY and FYNNEI. The DNA of the CDR3 is TGTGCCAGCAGTGAAGGCCCAGCGGGAGTACGAGAGCAGTACTTC. This sequence encodes CASSEGPAGVREQYF.

J is TRBJ2-2 and V is TRBV7-3, with 7 bases matching TRBD2. The length of the CDR3 is 21 residues. V was pared by 2 bases and J by 3 bases, with 21 bases of the junction left unmatched. CDR1 SGHTA and CDR2 FQGTGA come from the germline V gene. CDR3 bases: TGTGCCAGCAGCTTATTACCCTGTGTTCTGGGAGGGCTACTTGACACCGGGGAGCTGTTTTTT. It specifies CASSLLPCVLGGLLDTGELFF.

This clonotype showed up many times. This chain uses TRBV20-1 with TRBJ2-1; TRBD2 agrees at 11 bases. The CDR3 is made up of 15 amino acids. Germline CDR1 and CDR2: DFQATT and SNEGSKA (reference sequence). V gave up 6 bases and J gave up 10 bases; unmatched junction bases: 14. The CDR3 nucleotides read TGCAGTGCCCCCATAGCGGGAGGGTCTTTACACGAGCAGTTCTTC. Encoded protein: CSAPIAGGSLHEQFF.

This clonotype was observed at least ten times. J is TRBJ1-2 and V is TRBV20-1; 9 positions agree with TRBD1. V was clipped by 3 bases and J by 0 bases; unmatched bases: 8. From germline, CDR1 is DFQATT and CDR2 SNEGSKA (reference sequence). CDR3 length: 16 amino acids. CDR3 loop: CSASEGQGPPNYGYTF. CDR3 bases: TGCAGTGCTAGCGAGGGACAGGGCCCGCCTAACTATGGCTACACCTTC.

This clonotype was recorded many times. V and J are TRBV20-1 and TRBJ2-3; D remains ambiguous. CDR3 length equals 15 residues. Germline lookup yields CDR1 DFQATT and CDR2 SNEGSKA (reference sequence). V was pared by 6 bases and J by 1 base, with 17 bases between. The CDR3 region has the DNA TGCAGTGCCTCCCCAATGGGGTCGGGCACAGATACGCAGTATTTT. It specifies CSASPMGSGTDTQYF.

The chain recombines TRBV12-3 or TRBV12-4 with TRBJ1-2, with D hard to call. The V end lost 5 bases, the J end lost 8 bases, and 12 bases lay between the germline ends. This CDR3 comprises 12 residues. CDR3 residues: CASSPGSAGYTF. In DNA, the CDR3 is TGTGCCAGCAGTCCCGGGTCGGCAGGCTACACCTTC.

This clonotype has at least ten counts. This chain uses TRBV2 with TRBJ1-2; 7 nucleotides line up with TRBD1. J lost 8 bases, V lost 2 bases, and 11 bases had no gene match. The CDR3 totals 15 residues. CDR1 SNHLY and CDR2 FYNNEI come from the germline V gene. The DNA of the CDR3 is TGTGCCAGCAGTGAACGTTGGGGCGCGGGACAGGGCTACACCTTC. Its translation is CASSERWGAGQGYTF.

For this clonotype: A read error may be the cause here, since a much bigger clone is one base away. The rearrangement joins TRBV12-3 or TRBV12-4 to TRBJ2-7, with D perhaps assigned TRBD1 or TRBD2 (5 bases each). Between the trimmed V and J ends, which lost 7 bases and 4 bases, there was a span of 11 bases. CDR3 size: 12 residues. The CDR3 spells CASNGAGYEQYF. The CDR3 DNA is TGTGCCAGCAACGGGGCCGGGTACGAGCAGTACTTC.

This clonotype was seen ten or more times. V usage is TRBV7-2 and J usage is TRBJ1-5, with 7 bases fitting TRBD1. J gave up 5 bases and V 5 bases, and 9 bases lay outside the gene matches. Looked up from germline, CDR1 is SGHTA and CDR2 is FQGNSA. This CDR3 region has 15 residues. In DNA, the CDR3 is TGTGCCAGCAGCCCCAGACAGGGAACGGATCAGCCCCAGCATTTT. Its protein product is CASSPRQGTDQPQHF.